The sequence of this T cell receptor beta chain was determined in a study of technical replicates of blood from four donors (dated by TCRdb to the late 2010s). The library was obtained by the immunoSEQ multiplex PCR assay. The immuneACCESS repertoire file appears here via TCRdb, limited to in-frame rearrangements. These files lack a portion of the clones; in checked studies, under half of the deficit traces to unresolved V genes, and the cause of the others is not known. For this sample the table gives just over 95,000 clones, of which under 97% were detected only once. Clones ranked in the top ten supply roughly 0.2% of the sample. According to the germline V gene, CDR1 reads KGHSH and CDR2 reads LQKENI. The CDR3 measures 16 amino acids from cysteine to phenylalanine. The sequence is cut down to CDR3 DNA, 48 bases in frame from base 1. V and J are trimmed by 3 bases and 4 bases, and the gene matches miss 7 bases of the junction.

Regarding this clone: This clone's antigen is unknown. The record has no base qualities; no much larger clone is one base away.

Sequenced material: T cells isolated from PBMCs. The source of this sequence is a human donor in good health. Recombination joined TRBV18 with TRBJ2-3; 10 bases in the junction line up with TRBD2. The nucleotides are TGTGCCAGCTCACCTCGGGAAGCGGGAGGGGCAGATACGCAGTATTTT. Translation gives CASSPREAGGADTQYF.